This TCR beta chain was obtained from a study of blood T cell repertoires in COVID-19. This clone was seen once. Only in-frame clones appear in the TCRdb table, and some are missing; sequencing was by immunoSEQ multiplex PCR. The profile shows 200,000 to 250,000 clones, 80% to 90% of them singletons. V lost 6 bases and J 8 bases, leaving 16 bases between the germline ends. This CDR3 region has 13 residues. Germline lookup yields CDR1 KGHSH and CDR2 LQKENI. The specimen was PBMCs or T cells enriched from blood (not recorded which). This chain joins TRBV18 and TRBJ1-1, with D possibly matching TRBD1 (5 bases). This clonotype was sampled from a woman in her 50s in a cohort exposed to, infected with or recovered from COVID-19 (not recorded which). CDR3 DNA sequence: TGTGCCAGCTCCCCTATTCCGGGGGAGGAAGCTTTCTTT. Protein: CASSPIPGEEAFF.